A selection of T cell receptor beta chains follows, all from one sample in a study of CD8 T cells in Susac syndrome. One entry per CDR3 protein, called by TCRdb with MiXCR from the immunoSEQ multiplex PCR reads. Counted here are 150,000 to 200,000 distinct CDR3 sequences, 94% occurring once; the ten biggest clones make up about 0.09%. The sequencing input was CD4+ T cells from PBMCs. The source is a human donor with multiple sclerosis. The CDR3 runs from the conserved cysteine through the conserved F or W. A D gene is named only where the DNA matches it firmly.

j_gene,d_gene,v_gene,CDR3nt,CDR3aa
TRBJ1-1,TRBD1,TRBV29-1,TGCAGCGCCGACAGGGGATCCACTGAAGCTTTCTTT,CSADRGSTEAFF
TRBJ2-3,TRBD2,TRBV4-2,TGTGCCAGCAGCCTAGCGGGAGAGGGGGCAGATACGCAGTATTTT,CASSLAGEGADTQYF
TRBJ2-7,TRBD2,TRBV9,TGTGCCAGCAGCGTGGAAAGCGGGAGTACCTACGAGCAGTACTTC,CASSVESGSTYEQYF
TRBJ1-2,TRBD1,TRBV12-3/TRBV12-4,TGTGCCAGCAGTCTCCTCGGACAGGGCTTGAAAGAATGGGGCTACACCTTC,CASSLLGQGLKEWGYTF
TRBJ2-2,-,TRBV11-2,TGTGCCAGCAGACACACTAAGGGTCCGTTTGGGGAGCTGTTTTTT,CASRHTKGPFGELFF
TRBJ2-1,TRBD1,TRBV7-7,TGTGCCAGCAGCTTGGGACAGGGGGCCAATGAGCAGTTCTTC,CASSLGQGANEQFF
TRBJ2-2,-,TRBV27,TGTGCCAGCACCCTCAGGGGTGTTCGCACCGGGGAGCTGTTTTTT,CASTLRGVRTGELFF
TRBJ2-1,-,TRBV12-3/TRBV12-4,TGTGCCAGCAGTTTCGGGGACTTCTCCTACAATGAGCAGTTCTTC,CASSFGDFSYNEQFF
TRBJ1-1,-,TRBV7-8,TGTGCCAGCAGCTTGGATATAAGTCTCCCCGAAGCTTTCTTT,CASSLDISLPEAFF
TRBJ2-7,TRBD1,TRBV19,TGTGCCAGTGGACAGGGGATCTACGAGCAGTACTTC,CASGQGIYEQYF
TRBJ2-3,-,TRBV7-2,TGTGCCAGCAGCTTAAGAAACACAGATACGCAGTATTTT,CASSLRNTDTQYF
TRBJ1-5,-,TRBV29-1,TGCAGCGTTGAAGTAGCAAATCAGCCCCAGCATTTT,CSVEVANQPQHF